The 25 T cell receptor beta chains given below trace back to one sample, sequenced in a study of cytomegalovirus exposure and HLA in healthy donors. PCR involved 60 Vbeta and 13 Jbeta primers. Clones were sequenced by immunoSEQ multiplex PCR, and TCRdb holds only the in-frame ones, with some missing. In the table there are under 150,000 clones, roughly a tenth of which are singletons. Material: PBMCs. The receptors shown here come from a male donor in good health and CMV-seronegative.

This chain joins TRBV5-6 and TRBJ2-1; 11 nucleotides agree with TRBD2. This CDR3 is 15 amino acids long. Germline V lookup: CDR1 SGHDT, CDR2 YYEEEE. Unmatched junction bases numbered 4, after V lost 5 bases and J lost 3 bases. CDR3 in DNA: TGTGCCAGCAGTTTAGCGGGAGGGGGCTACAATGAGCAGTTCTTC. It translates to CASSLAGGGYNEQFF. Together with reference TRBV5-6 and TRBJ2-1, the CDR3 gives the full variable domain: DAGVTQSPTHLIKTRGQQVTLRCSPKSGHDTVSWYQQALGQGPQFIFQYYEEEERQRGNFPDRFSGHQFPNYSSELNVNALLLGDSALYLCASSLAGGGYNEQFFGPGTRLTVL.

This clone was seen a few times. The J gene is TRBJ1-5, the V gene TRBV2; D is uncertain. The V and J ends lost 10 bases and 6 bases respectively, with 16 bases between them. Germline CDR1 reads SNHLY; CDR2 reads FYNNEI. The CDR3 is 13 amino acids. As DNA, the CDR3 is TGTGCCATACAACGGGTGGGGAGTCAGCCCCAGCATTTT. Translated: CAIQRVGSQPQHF.

This clone was observed a handful of times. This chain links TRBV28 with TRBJ1-4; the D is unclear. The V and J ends lost 2 bases and 0 bases respectively, with 7 bases between them. The CDR3 has 15 amino acids. Germline lookup yields CDR1 MDHEN and CDR2 SYDVKM. DNA for the CDR3: TGTGCCAGCAGTTTAGCAGGTTCAACTAATGAAAAACTGTTTTTT. It yields the protein CASSLAGSTNEKLFF.

The V call is TRBV7-2, the J call TRBJ1-2; tentatively, D is TRBD1 (5 bases). The length of the CDR3 is 18 residues. Trimming took off 1 base at V and 4 bases at J, with 22 bases between the two ends. Germline V gene data show CDR1 as SGHTA and CDR2 as FQGNSA. The CDR3 spells CASSLEPWKDRTRYGYTF. The CDR3 nucleotides are TGTGCCAGCAGCTTAGAGCCCTGGAAAGACAGAACCCGCTATGGCTACACCTTC.

This clone has a handful of counts. The chain has TRBV18 and TRBJ1-1; TRBD1 agrees at 8 bases. The CDR3 is made up of 13 amino acids. CDR1 and CDR2 (germline): KGHSH, LQKENI. Trimming cost V 4 bases and J 4 bases; bases outside gene matches: 2. The CDR3 is CASSRTGGTEAFF. In DNA form, the CDR3 reads TGTGCCAGCTCACGAACAGGGGGCACTGAAGCTTTCTTT.

The chain combines TRBV19 with TRBJ2-2; TRBD1 matches at 8 bases. J was trimmed by 5 bases and V by 9 bases; bases with no gene match: 11. The CDR3 has 15 amino acids. CDR1 and CDR2 (germline): LNHDA, SQIVND (reference sequence). CDR3 in DNA: TGTGCCAGCAGGCTGGACAGGGAAGGGACCGGGGAGCTGTTTTTT. Residues: CASRLDREGTGELFF. The full variable domain, rest sourced from reference TRBV19 and TRBJ2-2, is DGGITQSPKYLFRKEGQNVTLSCEQNLNHDAMYWYRQDPGQGLRLIYYSQIVNDFQKGDIAEGYSVSREKKESFPLTVTSAQKNPTAFYLCASRLDREGTGELFFGEGSRLTVL.

The J gene is TRBJ2-1, the V gene TRBV21-1; the table names TRBD2, a call not compared with the DNA. TRBV21-1 is annotated as a pseudogene. The CDR3 consists of 15 residues. This CDR3 reads CASSTVAESYNEQFF. In nucleotides, the CDR3 is TGTGCCAGCAGCACCGTAGCGGAGTCCTACAATGAGCAGTTCTTC.

This clone was recorded a few times. The chain has TRBV6-1 and TRBJ1-4; 7 nucleotides line up with TRBD1. Germline-derived CDR1 and CDR2 are MNHNS and SASEGT. CDR3 length equals 15 residues. Trimming removed 5 bases from V and 2 bases from J; junction bases left unmatched: 5. This CDR3 reads CASSLMDRTNEKLFF. The CDR3 bases are TGTGCCAGCAGTCTTATGGACAGGACTAATGAAAAACTGTTTTTT.

The V gene is TRBV7-2, the J gene TRBJ2-7; D is unclear. The CDR3 runs to 12 residues. CDR1 and CDR2 from the germline V gene are SGHTA and FQGNSA. V dropped 4 bases and J dropped 4 bases, with 8 bases sitting between them. In nucleotides, the CDR3 is TGTGCCAGCAGCTCGTATGCGTACGAGCAGTACTTC. It translates to CASSSYAYEQYF.

This clone was seen only a few times. The CDR3 sequence is CSIRTSGFFTDTQYF. Written as DNA, the CDR3 is TGCAGCATAAGGACTAGCGGGTTCTTCACAGATACGCAGTATTTT. This chain joins TRBV29-1 and TRBJ2-3; 11 bases agree with TRBD2. Germline V gene sequence: CDR1 SQVTM, CDR2 ANQGSEA. The CDR3 spans 15 residues. The V segment lost 8 bases and the J segment 2 bases; nucleotides outside the gene matches: 9.

V gene TRBV5-4 combines with J gene TRBJ2-1; D is possibly TRBD1 (5 bases). Trimming removed 0 bases at V and 0 bases at J, with 19 bases between. Per germline, CDR1 SGHNT and CDR2 YYREEE (reference sequence). This CDR3 is built from 19 residues. CDR3 amino acids: CASSLGGGGEPSSYNEQFF. In DNA, the CDR3 is TGTGCCAGCAGCTTGGGGGGCGGCGGCGAGCCCAGCTCCTACAATGAGCAGTTCTTC.

The chain employs TRBV7-9 and TRBJ1-3; D unclear. Trimming pared 0 bases from V and 0 bases from J, leaving 6 bases between. The CDR3 has 15 amino acids. CDR1 SEHNR and CDR2 FQNEAQ come from the germline V gene (reference sequence). CDR3 loop: CASSLAGSSGNTIYF. CDR3 DNA: TGTGCCAGCAGCTTAGCAGGGAGCTCTGGAAACACCATATATTTT.

This clone was found a few times. The V and J genes are TRBV28 and TRBJ1-1; D might be TRBD1 (6 bases). The CDR3 covers 14 residues. Germline assignment: CDR1 MDHEN and CDR2 SYDVKM. The V end was cut by 5 bases, the J end by 3 bases, with 13 bases between. CDR3 bases: TGTGCCAGCAGTGCCAGAGGGGGGGACACTGAAGCTTTCTTT. Its protein is CASSARGGDTEAFF.

This clone was seen more than once but under ten times. The genes are TRBV28 and TRBJ2-4; a possible D gene is TRBD2 (6 bases). CDR3 length: 16 amino acids. Per germline, CDR1 MDHEN and CDR2 SYDVKM. Trimming left V 7 bases short and J 1 base short, with 17 bases between. The CDR3: CASIGSRESAKNIQYF. Here the CDR3 DNA reads TGTGCCAGCATTGGATCCCGGGAGTCTGCCAAAAACATTCAGTACTTC.

As regards this clone: One end of the junction varies from germline; a read error may be responsible. The same CDR3 also results from other DNA sequences found in this sample. The rearrangement uses TRBV27 and TRBJ2-7, with D possibly being TRBD2 (6 bases). The germline gives CDR1 MNHEY, CDR2 SMNVEV (reference sequence). The CDR3 is 14 amino acids. The CDR3 loop is CASRDRDSTYEQYF. The CDR3 DNA reads as TGCGCCAGCAGGGACCGGGACTCAACCTACGAGCAGTACTTC.

The sample holds a few counts of this clone. This chain uses TRBV6-1 with TRBJ2-7, with D tentatively TRBD1 (5 bases). V was clipped by 2 bases and J by 1 base, with 18 bases between them. There are 17 residues in the CDR3. CDR1 and CDR2 from the germline V gene are MNHNS and SASEGT. The CDR3 is CASSETAGARTSYEQYF. In nucleotides, the CDR3 is TGTGCCAGCAGTGAAACAGCTGGGGCCCGAACGTCCTACGAGCAGTACTTC.

The chain has TRBV29-1 and TRBJ2-5; weak D call: TRBD1 (6 bases). V was shortened by 3 bases and J by 11 bases, with 19 bases between the two germline ends. This CDR3 spans 13 amino acids. In germline, CDR1 is SQVTM, CDR2 ANQGSEA. The CDR3 region is CSVDGQWKGEQYF. The CDR3 coding sequence is TGCAGCGTTGATGGCCAGTGGAAGGGGGAGCAGTACTTC.

This clone occurred a few times. At one end, the junction sequence differs from germline, possibly due to a read error. The chain uses TRBV7-7 and TRBJ1-4; D ambiguous. The CDR3 sequence is 15 residues long. The germline V gene has CDR1 SSHAT and CDR2 FNYEAQ (reference sequence). The CDR3 DNA reads as TGTGCTAGCAGCTCTGATAGTGAAACTAATGAAAAACTGTTTTTT. Amino acids: CASSSDSETNEKLFF.

The chain has TRBV7-9 and TRBJ1-1; D might be TRBD1 (6 bases). Trimming shortened V by 5 bases and J by 5 bases, and 15 bases separated the two germline ends. The CDR3 loop spans 14 amino acids. CDR1 is SEHNR and CDR2 is FQNEAQ in the germline V gene (reference sequence). The CDR3 loop reads CASSPLQGVTEAFF. The CDR3 region has the DNA TGTGCCAGCAGCCCGTTACAGGGTGTTACTGAAGCTTTCTTT.

This clone was seen only a few times. The chain joins TRBV4-3 to TRBJ1-1, with 10 bases fitting TRBD1. V lost 3 bases and J lost 4; bases outside the gene matches: 2. The CDR3 extends over 14 amino acids. CDR1 and CDR2 from the germline V gene are LGHNA and YSLEER. The CDR3 DNA follows: TGCGCCAGCAGCCACAGGACAGGGGGCACTGAAGCTTTCTTT. It specifies CASSHRTGGTEAFF.

The table lists this clone with a few counts. The chain's CDR3 is CAISEGLAGVHNEQFF. DNA of the CDR3: TGTGCCATCAGTGAAGGACTAGCGGGAGTCCACAATGAGCAGTTCTTC. This chain connects TRBV10-3 to TRBJ2-1; 13 positions match TRBD2. V lost 3 bases, J lost 5 bases, and 4 bases stayed unmatched. Germline V gene data show CDR1 as ENHRY and CDR2 as SYGVKD. The CDR3 is made up of 16 amino acids.

The chain combines TRBV5-4 with TRBJ2-7; 7 nucleotides match TRBD2. The junction had 6 bases not matched to a gene; V was cut back by 0 bases and J by 0 bases. This CDR3 is built from 16 residues. CDR1 is SGHNT, CDR2 YYREEE, per germline (reference sequence). The CDR3, as DNA: TGTGCCAGCAGCTTGGCATGGGGGGGGAGCTCCTACGAGCAGTACTTC. This codes for CASSLAWGGSSYEQYF.

In its sample, this clone was seen a few times. The chain recombines TRBV4-3 with TRBJ1-4; TRBD1 might be the D (5 bases). The V gene's germline CDR1 is LGHNA and CDR2 YSLEER. This CDR3 contains 15 residues. The V end lost 1 base, the J end lost 0 bases, and 6 bases lay between the germline ends. CDR3 sequence: CASSQGQTTNEKLFF. CDR3 sequence (DNA): TGCGCCAGCAGCCAAGGACAGACAACTAATGAAAAACTGTTTTTT.

This clone was seen a few times. This sequence joins TRBV7-2 and TRBJ1-1; D might be TRBD1 (5 bases). Germline V gene lookup returns CDR1 SGHTA and CDR2 FQGNSA. CDR3 length: 18 residues. The V and J ends lost 2 bases and 3 bases respectively, with 22 bases between them. The CDR3 DNA reads TGTGCCAGCAGCTTACGTTGGGACCGGGGGGGGTTGGACACTGAAGCTTTCTTT. Protein sequence: CASSLRWDRGGLDTEAFF.

This clone came up a few times. The V gene is TRBV5-6, the J gene TRBJ2-4; TRBD2 matches at 7 bases. With V trimmed by 0 bases and J by 12 bases, 6 bases remained unmatched. The CDR3 consists of 13 residues. Germline CDR1 reads SGHDT; CDR2 reads YYEEEE. CDR3 protein: CASSLDQGRGQYF. The CDR3 DNA is TGTGCCAGCAGCTTGGACCAAGGGAGGGGTCAGTACTTC.